A selection of T cell receptor beta chains follows, all from one sample in a study of cytomegalovirus exposure and HLA in healthy donors. TCRdb's copy holds only in-frame clones and misses some; the assay was immunoSEQ multiplex PCR. Of approximately 140,000 clones listed, around 73% are singletons. Input material: PBMCs. The receptors come from a female donor in good health and CMV-seronegative. CDR3s include the opening cysteine and the closing phenylalanine or tryptophan. The order of the fields is J gene, clone size, D gene, V gene, CDR3 protein, CDR3 DNA. A D gene is named only where the DNA matches it firmly. Only part of the rows carry a size: once, few, many, or a class if the clone is expanded.

j_gene: TRBJ1-2
abundance: NA
d_gene: NA
v_gene: TRBV18
CDR3aa: CASSPMRGGEGYTF
CDR3nt: TGTGCCAGCTCACCCATGAGGGGGGGCGAGGGCTACACCTTC

j_gene: TRBJ2-7
abundance: NA
d_gene: TRBD2
v_gene: TRBV7-8
CDR3aa: CASSLAGGPYEQYF
CDR3nt: TGTGCCAGCAGCCTAGCGGGAGGGCCGTACGAGCAGTACTTC

j_gene: TRBJ1-1
abundance: NA
d_gene: TRBD1
v_gene: TRBV10-3
CDR3aa: CAAATGVAPEAFF
CDR3nt: TGTGCCGCGGCTACAGGGGTTGCGCCTGAAGCTTTCTTT

j_gene: TRBJ2-5
abundance: NA
d_gene: NA
v_gene: TRBV29-1
CDR3aa: CSADSLPGVQETQYF
CDR3nt: TGCAGCGCGGATTCATTGCCCGGGGTCCAAGAGACCCAGTACTTC

j_gene: TRBJ2-3
abundance: NA
d_gene: TRBD2
v_gene: TRBV9
CDR3aa: CASSTGLAGGVDTQYF
CDR3nt: TGTGCCAGCAGCACAGGACTAGCGGGGGGGGTAGATACGCAGTATTTT

j_gene: TRBJ2-7
abundance: NA
d_gene: TRBD1
v_gene: TRBV28
CDR3aa: CASREGQAVRTYEQYF
CDR3nt: TGTGCCAGCAGAGAAGGACAGGCGGTTAGAACCTACGAGCAGTACTTC

j_gene: TRBJ2-1
abundance: NA
d_gene: TRBD2
v_gene: TRBV10-2
CDR3aa: CASSASGGAYNEQFF
CDR3nt: TGCGCCAGCAGTGCTAGCGGGGGGGCCTACAATGAGCAGTTCTTC

j_gene: TRBJ1-2
abundance: NA
d_gene: NA
v_gene: TRBV5-6
CDR3aa: CASSLKSQNTF
CDR3nt: TGTGCCAGCAGCTTGAAAAGCCAAAACACCTTC

j_gene: TRBJ2-5
abundance: NA
d_gene: NA
v_gene: TRBV10-3
CDR3aa: CAIRLAERETQYF
CDR3nt: TGTGCCATCAGATTAGCAGAGAGGGAGACCCAGTACTTC

j_gene: TRBJ1-1
abundance: many
d_gene: TRBD1
v_gene: TRBV5-4
CDR3aa: CASSFDRANTEAFF
CDR3nt: TGTGCCAGCAGCTTCGACAGGGCAAACACTGAAGCTTTCTTT

j_gene: TRBJ2-1
abundance: NA
d_gene: NA
v_gene: TRBV4-2
CDR3aa: CASSRAGDGNEQFF
CDR3nt: TGTGCCAGCAGCCGGGCCGGGGATGGCAATGAGCAGTTCTTC

j_gene: TRBJ1-3
abundance: NA
d_gene: NA
v_gene: TRBV12-5
CDR3aa: CASGKDSSGNTIYF
CDR3nt: TGTGCTAGTGGAAAGGACAGCTCTGGAAACACCATATATTTT

j_gene: TRBJ1-5
abundance: once
d_gene: NA
v_gene: TRBV19
CDR3aa: CASSISGGQTPNQPQHF
CDR3nt: TGTGCCAGTAGTATTTCGGGGGGGCAGACGCCGAATCAGCCCCAGCATTTT

j_gene: TRBJ2-1
abundance: NA
d_gene: TRBD2
v_gene: TRBV7-8
CDR3aa: CASSLVLGLAGGQGSYNEQFF
CDR3nt: TGTGCCAGCAGCTTAGTTCTGGGACTAGCGGGGGGCCAGGGCTCCTACAATGAGCAGTTCTTC

j_gene: TRBJ1-2
abundance: NA
d_gene: NA
v_gene: TRBV9
CDR3aa: CASSVDPRVWGGYGYTF
CDR3nt: TGTGCCAGCAGCGTAGATCCTCGGGTATGGGGCGGCTATGGCTACACCTTC

j_gene: TRBJ1-1
abundance: NA
d_gene: TRBD1
v_gene: TRBV5-1
CDR3aa: CASSFSGGPDTEAFF
CDR3nt: TGCGCCAGCAGCTTCTCAGGGGGCCCGGACACTGAAGCTTTCTTT

j_gene: TRBJ2-3
abundance: NA
d_gene: TRBD1
v_gene: TRBV7-9
CDR3aa: CASSWTGTGGDTQYF
CDR3nt: TGTGCCAGCAGCTGGACAGGGACCGGGGGAGATACGCAGTATTTT

j_gene: TRBJ2-5
abundance: NA
d_gene: NA
v_gene: TRBV19
CDR3aa: CASSIDGEETQYF
CDR3nt: TGTGCCAGTAGTATAGACGGGGAAGAGACCCAGTACTTC

j_gene: TRBJ1-6
abundance: once
d_gene: NA
v_gene: TRBV27
CDR3aa: CASKEGYSPLHF
CDR3nt: TGTGCCAGCAAAGAGGGATATTCACCCCTCCACTTT

j_gene: TRBJ2-7
abundance: NA
d_gene: NA
v_gene: TRBV30
CDR3aa: CAWSVGGAPYEQYF
CDR3nt: TGTGCCTGGAGTGTAGGGGGGGCGCCCTACGAGCAGTACTTC

j_gene: TRBJ2-5
abundance: NA
d_gene: TRBD2
v_gene: TRBV10-1
CDR3aa: CASSERGTSGRKETQYF
CDR3nt: TGCGCCAGCAGTGAGAGGGGGACTAGCGGGAGGAAAGAGACCCAGTACTTC

j_gene: TRBJ1-3
abundance: few
d_gene: NA
v_gene: TRBV4-1
CDR3aa: CASSHPAGLSSGNTIYF
CDR3nt: TGCGCCAGCAGCCATCCGGCGGGTCTCAGCTCTGGAAACACCATATATTTT

j_gene: TRBJ2-7
abundance: NA
d_gene: TRBD1
v_gene: TRBV28
CDR3aa: CASSEQGARPHEQYF
CDR3nt: TGTGCCAGCAGTGAACAGGGGGCGCGGCCCCACGAGCAGTACTTC

j_gene: TRBJ1-6
abundance: NA
d_gene: TRBD1
v_gene: TRBV5-1
CDR3aa: CASSLARDRGRSPLHF
CDR3nt: TGCGCCAGCAGCTTGGCCAGGGACAGGGGGCGTTCACCCCTCCACTTT

j_gene: TRBJ1-4
abundance: NA
d_gene: NA
v_gene: TRBV30
CDR3aa: CAWNTGTANEKLFF
CDR3nt: TGTGCCTGGAACACAGGGACGGCTAATGAAAAACTGTTTTTT

j_gene: TRBJ2-7
abundance: NA
d_gene: NA
v_gene: TRBV7-9
CDR3aa: CASSLYGYEQYF
CDR3nt: TGTGCCAGCAGCTTATACGGGTACGAGCAGTACTTC

j_gene: TRBJ2-5
abundance: NA
d_gene: TRBD1
v_gene: TRBV7-6
CDR3aa: CASSWTGGLETQYF
CDR3nt: TGTGCCAGCAGCTGGACAGGGGGCTTGGAGACCCAGTACTTC

j_gene: TRBJ2-7
abundance: NA
d_gene: NA
v_gene: TRBV27
CDR3aa: CASSAEGYEQYF
CDR3nt: TGTGCCAGCAGTGCCGAGGGTTACGAGCAGTACTTC

j_gene: TRBJ2-7
abundance: once
d_gene: TRBD1
v_gene: TRBV7-2
CDR3aa: CASSFAPGQVYEQYF
CDR3nt: TGTGCCAGCAGCTTTGCTCCGGGACAGGTCTACGAGCAGTACTTC

j_gene: TRBJ1-2
abundance: NA
d_gene: TRBD1
v_gene: TRBV29-1
CDR3aa: CSVGDRLNYGYTF
CDR3nt: TGCAGCGTGGGGGACAGGCTGAACTATGGCTACACCTTC

j_gene: TRBJ1-5
abundance: few
d_gene: TRBD1
v_gene: TRBV6-1
CDR3aa: CASTQGVGNQPQHF
CDR3nt: TGTGCCAGTACACAGGGGGTAGGGAATCAGCCCCAGCATTTT

j_gene: TRBJ1-4
abundance: few
d_gene: TRBD1
v_gene: TRBV6-5
CDR3aa: CASGDRLNEKLFF
CDR3nt: TGTGCCAGCGGGGACAGACTTAATGAAAAACTGTTTTTT

j_gene: TRBJ2-7
abundance: NA
d_gene: TRBD2
v_gene: TRBV9
CDR3aa: CASSPDLAASYEQYF
CDR3nt: TGTGCCAGCAGCCCCGACCTAGCGGCGTCCTACGAGCAGTACTTC

j_gene: TRBJ2-7
abundance: NA
d_gene: NA
v_gene: TRBV5-5
CDR3aa: CASSLRQASYEQYF
CDR3nt: TGTGCCAGCAGCTTGAGGCAGGCGTCCTACGAGCAGTACTTC

j_gene: TRBJ2-7
abundance: NA
d_gene: TRBD2
v_gene: TRBV10-2
CDR3aa: CASTTSGDYEQYF
CDR3nt: TGCGCCAGCACCACCAGCGGGGACTACGAGCAGTACTTC

j_gene: TRBJ2-7
abundance: NA
d_gene: TRBD2
v_gene: TRBV4-2
CDR3aa: CASSQEGSGSYEQYF
CDR3nt: TGTGCCAGCAGCCAAGAAGGTAGCGGGAGTTACGAGCAGTACTTC

j_gene: TRBJ2-6
abundance: NA
d_gene: NA
v_gene: TRBV27
CDR3aa: CASAVGQSTGANVLTF
CDR3nt: TGTGCCAGCGCCGTTGGGCAGTCGACAGGGGCCAACGTCCTGACTTTC

j_gene: TRBJ2-3
abundance: once
d_gene: TRBD1
v_gene: TRBV9
CDR3aa: CASSETGGSTDTQYF
CDR3nt: TGTGCCAGCAGCGAGACAGGGGGAAGCACAGATACGCAGTATTTT

j_gene: TRBJ1-5
abundance: NA
d_gene: NA
v_gene: TRBV5-1
CDR3aa: CASSLTGQPQHF
CDR3nt: TGCGCCAGCAGCTTGACCGGGCAGCCCCAGCATTTT

j_gene: TRBJ2-1
abundance: NA
d_gene: TRBD2
v_gene: TRBV11-3
CDR3aa: CASTRGGGEQFF
CDR3nt: TGTGCCAGCACCCGGGGGGGCGGTGAGCAGTTCTTC

j_gene: TRBJ1-2
abundance: NA
d_gene: TRBD1
v_gene: TRBV7-2
CDR3aa: CASSLDSKGAHGYTF
CDR3nt: TGTGCCAGCAGCTTAGACTCGAAGGGGGCGCATGGCTACACCTTC

j_gene: TRBJ2-3
abundance: NA
d_gene: NA
v_gene: TRBV30
CDR3aa: CAWSVWVPLGPLEADTQYF
CDR3nt: TGTGCCTGGAGTGTATGGGTTCCGCTTGGGCCGCTGGAGGCAGATACGCAGTATTTT

j_gene: TRBJ2-7
abundance: NA
d_gene: NA
v_gene: TRBV18
CDR3aa: CASSPQDSSYEQYF
CDR3nt: TGTGCCAGCTCACCACAGGACAGCTCCTACGAGCAGTACTTC

j_gene: TRBJ2-7
abundance: once
d_gene: NA
v_gene: TRBV7-2
CDR3aa: CASTLAGRAYEQYF
CDR3nt: TGTGCCAGCACCCTAGCTGGCAGGGCCTACGAGCAGTACTTC

j_gene: TRBJ1-1
abundance: few
d_gene: NA
v_gene: TRBV6-6
CDR3aa: CASSYQGSEAFF
CDR3nt: TGTGCCAGCAGTTACCAGGGTTCTGAAGCTTTCTTT

j_gene: TRBJ1-5
abundance: NA
d_gene: TRBD1
v_gene: TRBV12-5
CDR3aa: CASGRDPGTGYGFQPQHF
CDR3nt: TGTGCTAGTGGACGCGACCCCGGGACAGGGTATGGATTCCAGCCCCAGCATTTT

j_gene: TRBJ2-5
abundance: NA
d_gene: NA
v_gene: TRBV15
CDR3aa: CATSRELLRGQTQYF
CDR3nt: TGTGCCACCAGCAGAGAATTGCTCCGCGGGCAGACCCAGTACTTC

j_gene: TRBJ1-2
abundance: NA
d_gene: NA
v_gene: TRBV9
CDR3aa: CASSVAETIHTF
CDR3nt: TGTGCCAGCAGCGTAGCGGAGACCATCCACACCTTC

j_gene: TRBJ1-1
abundance: few
d_gene: NA
v_gene: TRBV11-2
CDR3aa: CASSPGGNTEAFF
CDR3nt: TGTGCCAGCAGCCCGGGGGGGAACACTGAAGCTTTCTTT

j_gene: TRBJ2-7
abundance: NA
d_gene: NA
v_gene: TRBV7-9
CDR3aa: CASSSTQAGTYEQYF
CDR3nt: TGTGCCAGCAGCTCCACCCAGGCAGGCACCTACGAGCAGTACTTC